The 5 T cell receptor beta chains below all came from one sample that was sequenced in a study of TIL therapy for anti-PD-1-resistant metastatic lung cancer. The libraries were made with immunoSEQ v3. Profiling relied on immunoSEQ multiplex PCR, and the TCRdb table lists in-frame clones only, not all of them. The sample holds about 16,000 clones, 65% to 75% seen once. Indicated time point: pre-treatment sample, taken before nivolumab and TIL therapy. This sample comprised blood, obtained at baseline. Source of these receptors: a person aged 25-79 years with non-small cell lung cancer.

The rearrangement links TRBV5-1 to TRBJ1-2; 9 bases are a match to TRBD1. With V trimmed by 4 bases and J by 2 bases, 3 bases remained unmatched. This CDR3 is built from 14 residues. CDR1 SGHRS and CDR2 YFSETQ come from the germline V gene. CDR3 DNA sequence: TGCGCCAGCAGCCGGACAGGGGACAACTATGGCTACACCTTC. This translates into CASSRTGDNYGYTF.

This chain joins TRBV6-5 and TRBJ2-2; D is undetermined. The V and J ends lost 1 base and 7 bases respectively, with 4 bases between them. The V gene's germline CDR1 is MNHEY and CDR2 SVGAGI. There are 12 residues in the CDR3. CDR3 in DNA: TGTGCCAGCAGTTACTACGGCGGGGAGCTGTTTTTT. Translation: CASSYYGGELFF.

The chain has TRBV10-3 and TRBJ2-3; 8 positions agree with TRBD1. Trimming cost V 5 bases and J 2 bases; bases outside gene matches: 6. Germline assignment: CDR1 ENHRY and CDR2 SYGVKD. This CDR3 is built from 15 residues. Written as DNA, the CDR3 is TGTGCCATCAGTCCTAGACAGGGGAACACAGATACGCAGTATTTT. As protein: CAISPRQGNTDTQYF.

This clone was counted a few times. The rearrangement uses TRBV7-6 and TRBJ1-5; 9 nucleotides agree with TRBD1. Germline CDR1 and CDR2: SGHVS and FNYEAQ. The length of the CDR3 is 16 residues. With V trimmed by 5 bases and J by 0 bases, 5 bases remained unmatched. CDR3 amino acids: CASSPGTGHSNQPQHF. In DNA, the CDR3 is TGTGCCAGCAGCCCCGGGACAGGGCATAGCAATCAGCCCCAGCATTTT.

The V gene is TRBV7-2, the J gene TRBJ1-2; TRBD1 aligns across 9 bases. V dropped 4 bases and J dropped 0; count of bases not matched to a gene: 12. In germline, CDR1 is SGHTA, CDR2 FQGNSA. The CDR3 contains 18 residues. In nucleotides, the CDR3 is TGTGCCAGCAGCTCTCCGGGACAGGGCAAGAAATCTAACTATGGCTACACCTTC. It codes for CASSSPGQGKKSNYGYTF.